This T cell receptor beta chain was identified in a study of cytomegalovirus exposure and HLA in healthy donors. In the study overall: About 85 million unique TCRs from HLA-typed donors were held in an early release of data.

Findings of the study overall: Later, an analysis showed that TCR beta chains associated with HLA were more clonally expanded than others that were equally common. In vitro experiments confirmed that three CMV-associated chains were specific for CMV antigens. There were fewer than 200 TCR beta chains listed as cytomegalovirus-associated.

This CDR3 is 14 amino acids long. V lost 4 bases, J lost 2 bases, and 10 bases lay in between. Germline values: CDR1 SGHKS, CDR2 YYEKEE (reference sequence). The PCR made use of 60 Vbeta and 13 Jbeta primers. Repertoires were generated with immunoSEQ multiplex PCR, while TCRdb's copy carries only in-frame clones and drops some. The repertoire holds more than 100,000 clones, with roughly 9.6% as singletons. Note on this clone: Its cognate antigen is unknown.

This receptor was taken from a woman aged 40-49 years in good health and CMV-seropositive. Sequencing was carried out using PBMCs. The J gene is TRBJ2-1, the V gene TRBV5-5; maybe TRBD2 (6 bases). CDR3 region: CASSQEGTYNEQFF. The CDR3 DNA is TGTGCCAGCAGCCAGGAGGGCACCTACAATGAGCAGTTCTTC.